Sequencing of this T cell receptor beta chain was carried out in a study of OX40 agonist ivuxolimab in advanced cancers. Study as a whole: Dose-escalation cases comprised hepatocellular carcinoma, melanoma, renal cell or head and neck cancer.

The CDR3 has 14 amino acids. The germline CDR1 and CDR2 sequences are SEHNR and FQNEAQ (reference sequence). Deletions cut 0 bases from V and 7 bases from J, with 10 bases between. Assay: immunoSEQ multiplex PCR; the TCRdb copy retains only in-frame clones and omits some. The profile shows tens of thousands of clones, just under 85% of them singletons. Comments on this clone: The antigen is unknown.

Broader study findings: Normalized expansion of T-cell clones was also low for some nonresponders. At doses 0.1 to 3.0 mg/kg, CD4+ and CD8+ clones expanded.

The receptor was isolated from an adult with an advanced solid tumor such as melanoma, head and neck, liver or kidney cancer. The chain links TRBV7-9 to TRBJ2-1; D is unclear. Sequenced material: CD4+ or CD8+ T cells sorted from blood, taken in a trial of the OX40 agonist ivuxolimab. CDR3 residues: CASSLASGGNEQFF. CDR3 bases: TGTGCCAGCAGCTTAGCCTCTGGTGGGAATGAGCAGTTCTTC.